The 3 T cell receptor beta chains in this list originate from one sample, sequenced in a study of sequential checkpoint blockade in melanoma. Sample treatment: randomized to nivolumab then ipilimumab (arm A) or the reverse (arm B). Method: immunoSEQ multiplex PCR; TCRdb's copy keeps in-frame clones and lacks some. This sample has 20,000 to 25,000 clones, with almost 85% found just once. This specimen consisted of CD8+ T cells sorted from blood (inferred from file names), obtained from a patient given nivolumab and ipilimumab in sequence. The receptors derive from a human donor with melanoma.

The V and J genes are TRBV28 and TRBJ1-2; a possible D gene is TRBD1 (5 bases). The germline CDR1 and CDR2 sequences are MDHEN and SYDVKM. The CDR3 sequence is 18 residues long. Trimming shortened V by 2 bases and J by 0 bases, and 19 bases separated the two germline ends. CDR3 sequence (DNA): TGTGCCAGCAGTTTAGCCTCACGGGGGTCGGTGGCTAACTATGGCTACACCTTC. Translating gives CASSLASRGSVANYGYTF.

V and J are TRBV18 and TRBJ2-7; D may be TRBD2 (6 bases). This CDR3 comprises 13 residues. Germline CDR1 KGHSH, CDR2 LQKENI. V was clipped by 4 bases and J by 5 bases, with 12 bases between them. This chain's CDR3 is CASSRRERNEQYF. The CDR3 nucleotides are TGTGCCAGCTCACGGAGGGAGAGGAACGAGCAGTACTTC.

J is TRBJ1-4 and V is TRBV6-5; 7 nucleotides agree with TRBD1. V was pared by 1 base and J by 3 bases, with 2 bases of the junction left unmatched. The CDR3 is 15 amino acids. Germline CDR1 is MNHEY and CDR2 is SVGAGI. CDR3 in amino acids: CASSYWGTANEKLFF. In DNA form, the CDR3 reads TGTGCCAGCAGTTACTGGGGGACAGCTAATGAAAAACTGTTTTTT.